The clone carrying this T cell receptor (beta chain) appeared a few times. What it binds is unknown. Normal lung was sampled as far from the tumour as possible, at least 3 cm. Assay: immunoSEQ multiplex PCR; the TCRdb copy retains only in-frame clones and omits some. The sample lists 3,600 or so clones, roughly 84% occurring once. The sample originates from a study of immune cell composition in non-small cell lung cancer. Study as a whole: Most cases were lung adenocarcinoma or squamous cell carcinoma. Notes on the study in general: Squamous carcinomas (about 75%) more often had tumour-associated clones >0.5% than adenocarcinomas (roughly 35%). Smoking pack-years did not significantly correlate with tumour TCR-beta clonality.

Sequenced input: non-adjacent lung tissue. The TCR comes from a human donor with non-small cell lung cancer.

The CDR3 bases are TGTGCCTGGATGCGGAGCTCCCGGGGGAACACTGAAGCTTTCTTT. Translating gives CAWMRSSRGNTEAFF. V gene TRBV30 combines with J gene TRBJ1-1, with D hard to call. Trimming removed 4 bases at V and 1 base at J, with 16 bases between. The CDR3 loop spans 15 amino acids. CDR1 and CDR2 from the germline V gene are GTSNPN and SVGIG (reference sequence).